This section outlines one T cell receptor (beta chain) sequence together with its context. Seattle patient enrollment occurred during active infection, with longitudinal follow-up thereafter. This entry belongs to a study of blood T cell repertoires in COVID-19. Here immunoSEQ multiplex PCR was the method, and the copy in TCRdb shows in-frame clones only, minus some. The sample yields 310,000 or so clones, approximately 88% seen once. CDR3 size: 15 residues. CDR1 and CDR2 (germline): SGHNT, YYREEE (reference sequence). Trimming removed 4 bases from V and 2 bases from J, with 15 bases in between. The origin of this receptor is a man aged 25-40 years with COVID-19, enrolled during active disease. The chain recombines TRBV5-4 with TRBJ1-1, with D possibly matching TRBD1 (5 bases). The sequenced sample consisted of peripheral blood. The CDR3 DNA reads as TGTGCCAGCAGCGGGGCCACCACAGGCAACACTGAAGCTTTCTTT. This encodes CASSGATTGNTEAFF.